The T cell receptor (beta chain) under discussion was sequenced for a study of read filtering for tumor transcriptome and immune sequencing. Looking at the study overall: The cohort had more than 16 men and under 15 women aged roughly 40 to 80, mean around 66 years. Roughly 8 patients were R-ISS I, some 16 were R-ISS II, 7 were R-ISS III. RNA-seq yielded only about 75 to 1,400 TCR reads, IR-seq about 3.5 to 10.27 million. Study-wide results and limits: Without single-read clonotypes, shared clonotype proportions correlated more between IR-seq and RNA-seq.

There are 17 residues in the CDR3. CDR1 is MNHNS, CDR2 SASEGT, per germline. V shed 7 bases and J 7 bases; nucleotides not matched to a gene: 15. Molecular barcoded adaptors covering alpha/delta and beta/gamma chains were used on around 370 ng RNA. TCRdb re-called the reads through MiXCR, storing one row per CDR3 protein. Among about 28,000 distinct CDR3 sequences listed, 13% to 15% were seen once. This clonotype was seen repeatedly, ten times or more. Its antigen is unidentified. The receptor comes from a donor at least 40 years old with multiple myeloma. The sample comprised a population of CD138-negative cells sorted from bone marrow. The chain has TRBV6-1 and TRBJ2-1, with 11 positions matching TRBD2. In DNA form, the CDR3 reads TGTGCCAGCACCCCAGGGGGTAGCGGGAGGGCTAGTAATGAGCAGTTCTTC. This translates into CASTPGGSGRASNEQFF.